The 29 T cell receptor beta chains listed next were all sequenced from one sample in a study of identical twins (dated by TCRdb to the mid-2010s). The library was obtained by 5' RACE. Sequenced on an Illumina HiSeq 2000. Clones were called with MiXCR by TCRdb after fastp trimmed the public reads at Q25, and only in-frame beta chains were retained. Each record represents a unique CDR3 protein, reported with the most common genes and DNA among its rows. Here the sample has roughly 1.6 million distinct CDR3 sequences; about 31% occur a single time. Approximately 0.25% of the sample belongs to the ten largest clones. Sequencing input: cord blood. The receptors originated from a newborn girl in good health.

The V call is TRBV5-6, the J call TRBJ1-5; TRBD1 matches 9 bases. Germline CDR1 and CDR2: SGHDT and YYEEEE. V trimming: 3 bases; J trimming: 6 bases; junction bases outside the gene matches: 13. The CDR3 covers 17 residues. CDR3 bases: TGTGCCAGCAGCTCAACCTTCGGACAGGGGTGGATTCAGCCCCAGCATTTT. Its protein product is CASSSTFGQGWIQPQHF.

Ten or more counts support this clonotype. The V call is TRBV29-1, the J call TRBJ1-1; D gene unclear. The CDR3 totals 11 residues. Germline loops: CDR1 SQVTM, CDR2 ANQGSEA. Trimming took 4 bases from V and 1 from J, leaving 4 bases between them. The CDR3 DNA is TGCAGCGTTGGGCGGAACACTGAAGCTTTCTTT. Amino acid sequence: CSVGRNTEAFF.

This clonotype was seen only a few times. The chain combines TRBV6-6 with TRBJ2-7; D remains unclear. From germline, CDR1 is MNHNY and CDR2 SVGAGI (reference sequence). The ends were cut back, 5 bases at V and 2 bases at J, with 16 bases in the middle. The CDR3 spans 15 residues. CDR3 amino acids: CASSPYKLAAYEQYF. For the CDR3, the DNA is TGTGCCAGCAGTCCCTACAAGCTTGCGGCCTACGAGCAGTACTTC.

The chain uses TRBV20-1 and TRBJ2-1; possibly TRBD1 for D (6 bases). Germline CDR1 DFQATT, CDR2 SNEGSKA (reference sequence). Trimming left V 2 bases short and J 2 bases short, with 13 bases between. The CDR3 runs to 15 residues. The CDR3, as DNA: TGCAGTGCTAGACCTACAGGGCGCCCCTACAATGAGCAGTTCTTC. Protein sequence: CSARPTGRPYNEQFF.

This chain connects TRBV11-2 to TRBJ1-5, with D possibly TRBD1 on 5 matching bases. With 1 base removed from V and 6 bases from J, the gap between germline ends came to 13 bases. Germline CDR1 SGHAT, CDR2 FQNNGV. The CDR3 totals 15 residues. CDR3 sequence: CASSLASGGSQPQHF. CDR3 coding DNA: TGTGCCAGCAGCTTAGCATCTGGGGGTAGTCAGCCCCAGCATTTT.

This clonotype was found a few times. The chain combines TRBV3-1 with TRBJ2-7, with D maybe TRBD2 (6 bases). This CDR3 spans 15 amino acids. Deletions cut 4 bases from V and 2 bases from J, with 15 bases between. Germline assignment: CDR1 LGHDT and CDR2 YNNKEL (reference sequence). CDR3: CASSLRGSGAYEQYF. In DNA, the CDR3 is TGTGCCAGCAGCCTTCGTGGGTCGGGGGCCTACGAGCAGTACTTC.

This clonotype was observed a handful of times. V is TRBV24-1 and J is TRBJ2-1; 10 positions match TRBD2. Germline V gene data show CDR1 as KGHDR and CDR2 as SFDVKD. The CDR3 has 14 residues. V shed 0 bases, J shed 15 bases, and the junction held 7 bases outside the gene matches. The CDR3, as DNA: TGTGCCACCAGTGATTTGTCTAGCGGGAGCAATTGGTTCTTC. It codes for CATSDLSSGSNWFF.

The chain uses TRBV3-1 and TRBJ2-7, with 9 positions matching TRBD2. The germline CDR1 and CDR2 sequences are LGHDT and YNNKEL (reference sequence). The length of the CDR3 is 17 residues. V gave up 4 bases and J gave up 7 bases; unmatched junction bases: 17. The CDR3 nucleotides are TGTGCCAGCAGCCTACCAACCGGGACTAGCATCGACAATGAGCAGTACTTC. It is translated as CASSLPTGTSIDNEQYF.

This chain connects TRBV2 to TRBJ2-1; TRBD2 agrees at 14 bases. CDR1 SNHLY and CDR2 FYNNEI come from the germline V gene. The CDR3 has 16 amino acids. Trimming at V came to 9 bases and at J to 5 bases, leaving 9 bases not matched to a gene. The CDR3 sequence is CARVPGLAGEDNEQFF. CDR3 sequence (DNA): TGTGCCAGAGTCCCGGGACTAGCGGGGGAAGACAATGAGCAGTTCTTC.

The gene calls are TRBV5-1 and TRBJ2-1, with unresolved D. The CDR3 loop spans 13 amino acids. Germline lookup yields CDR1 SGHRS and CDR2 YFSETQ. V was pared by 0 bases and J by 7 bases, with 8 bases between. CDR3 region: CASSLGYQNEQFF. The CDR3 region has the DNA TGCGCCAGCAGCTTGGGGTACCAGAATGAGCAGTTCTTC.

Ten or more counts support this clonotype. The V gene is TRBV27, the J gene TRBJ2-1; D call uncertain. This CDR3 contains 14 residues. Germline loops: CDR1 MNHEY, CDR2 SMNVEV (reference sequence). Trimming shortened V by 6 bases and J by 0 bases, and 9 bases separated the two germline ends. CDR3 residues: CASRKVSSYNEQFF. The CDR3 DNA follows: TGTGCCAGCAGGAAGGTGAGCTCCTACAATGAGCAGTTCTTC.

The CDR3 sequence is CASSPGQGANEKLFF. CDR3 coding DNA: TGTGCCAGCAGTCCCGGACAGGGGGCTAATGAAAAACTGTTTTTT. The chain couples TRBV28 to TRBJ1-4, with 10 bases fitting TRBD1. The germline gives CDR1 MDHEN, CDR2 SYDVKM. With V trimmed by 5 bases and J by 3 bases, 3 bases remained unmatched. This CDR3 has 15 amino acids.

In nucleotides, the CDR3 is TGTGCCACAGCTAAAAGGGGCTCCTACGAGCAGTACTTC. Encoded protein: CATAKRGSYEQYF. This sequence joins TRBV2 and TRBJ2-7, with a tentative D call TRBD1 (5 bases). The CDR3 is 13 residues long. The V and J ends lost 10 bases and 0 bases respectively, with 13 bases between them. Germline V gives CDR1 SNHLY, CDR2 FYNNEI.

The chain has TRBV28 and TRBJ2-7, with 7 nucleotides matching TRBD1. The length of the CDR3 is 16 residues. Unmatched junction bases numbered 18, after V lost 6 bases and J lost 7 bases. The germline gives CDR1 MDHEN, CDR2 SYDVKM. The CDR3: CASSTPSRQGLGEQYF. The CDR3 DNA follows: TGTGCCAGCAGCACACCTTCTCGACAGGGTCTTGGAGAGCAGTACTTC.

The V gene is TRBV4-2, the J gene TRBJ2-3; 9 bases agree with TRBD2. CDR3 size: 15 residues. Germline CDR1 reads LGHNA; CDR2 reads YNFKEQ. V was pared by 6 bases and J by 4 bases, with 8 bases of the junction left unmatched. CDR3 sequence reads: CASRNRVAGADTQYF. The CDR3 DNA reads TGTGCCAGCAGGAATCGGGTAGCGGGAGCAGATACGCAGTATTTT.

At least ten counts were recorded for this clonotype. The gene calls are TRBV27 and TRBJ2-7, with D possibly being TRBD1 (5 bases). There are 15 residues in the CDR3. Germline V gives CDR1 MNHEY, CDR2 SMNVEV (reference sequence). The V and J ends lost 0 bases and 2 bases respectively, with 11 bases between them. In nucleotides, the CDR3 is TGTGCCAGCAGTTTATCGAGCCAGGGCGCCTACGAGCAGTACTTC. Protein sequence: CASSLSSQGAYEQYF.

This clonotype has ten or more counts. The chain uses TRBV29-1 and TRBJ1-2; 9 nucleotides line up with TRBD1. Germline V gives CDR1 SQVTM, CDR2 ANQGSEA. The V gene end was trimmed by 4 bases and the J gene end by 7 bases; junction bases not matched to a gene: 10. CDR3 length equals 14 residues. The chain's CDR3 is CSVVEDRGVGGYTF. CDR3 nucleotide sequence: TGCAGCGTTGTAGAGGACAGGGGAGTAGGTGGCTACACCTTC.

The chain carries TRBV19 and TRBJ2-7; 9 bases are shared with TRBD2. Germline V CDR1 and CDR2: LNHDA, SQIVND (reference sequence). The CDR3 is made up of 14 amino acids. Germline trimming cut 3 bases from V and 3 bases from J; bases unmatched to any gene: 3. CDR3 sequence (DNA): TGTGCCAGTAGTATTTCTAGCGGGGACTACGAGCAGTACTTC. It encodes CASSISSGDYEQYF. The variable domain in full, completed from reference TRBV19 and TRBJ2-7, reads DGGITQSPKYLFRKEGQNVTLSCEQNLNHDAMYWYRQDPGQGLRLIYYSQIVNDFQKGDIAEGYSVSREKKESFPLTVTSAQKNPTAFYLCASSISSGDYEQYFGPGTRLTVT.

This chain links TRBV7-2 with TRBJ1-6; 8 nucleotides align to TRBD1. Germline V gene sequence: CDR1 SGHTA, CDR2 FQGNSA. The length of the CDR3 is 16 residues. Trimming at V came to 4 bases and at J to 0 bases, leaving 2 bases not matched to a gene. DNA of the CDR3: TGTGCCAGCAGCTGGACAGGGAGCTCCTATAATTCACCCCTCCACTTT. Protein: CASSWTGSSYNSPLHF.

This clonotype has more than one count but fewer than ten. The gene calls are TRBV24-1 and TRBJ1-2; 8 bases fit TRBD1. CDR1 KGHDR and CDR2 SFDVKD come from the germline V gene. The CDR3 runs 16 residues. V shed 4 bases, J shed 4 bases, and the junction held 10 bases outside the gene matches. The CDR3 reads CATSDVGQGWFYGYTF. The DNA for the CDR3 is TGTGCCACCAGTGACGTCGGACAGGGTTGGTTCTATGGCTACACCTTC.

This rearrangement joins TRBV20-1 to TRBJ2-3; 8 bases match TRBD2. This CDR3 spans 17 amino acids. In germline, CDR1 is DFQATT, CDR2 SNEGSKA (reference sequence). The V segment lost 6 bases and the J segment 0 bases; nucleotides outside the gene matches: 14. The CDR3 DNA is TGCAGTGCCCTCCTCCGGGGGGGGATAACTAGCACAGATACGCAGTATTTT. Its protein is CSALLRGGITSTDTQYF.

The chain links TRBV27 to TRBJ2-5; D is unclear. The germline CDR1 and CDR2 sequences are MNHEY and SMNVEV (reference sequence). The length of the CDR3 is 14 residues. Trimming removed 5 bases from V and 1 base from J, with 11 bases in between. The CDR3 region is CASSNGRRQETQYF. In DNA, the CDR3 is TGTGCCAGCAGTAATGGCCGCCGCCAAGAGACCCAGTACTTC.

The chain is built from TRBV7-9 and TRBJ2-1, with 8 bases fitting TRBD2. Germline V gives CDR1 SEHNR, CDR2 FQNEAQ (reference sequence). V trimming: 7 bases; J trimming: 7 bases; junction bases outside the gene matches: 12. This CDR3 is 15 amino acids long. DNA for the CDR3: TGTGCCAGCAAGTTAGCGGGGTCTTCGGGTAATGAGCAGTTCTTC. This translates into CASKLAGSSGNEQFF.

This clonotype appeared once. The chain employs TRBV2 and TRBJ2-2, with D perhaps matching TRBD1 (5 bases). Germline V gene sequence: CDR1 SNHLY, CDR2 FYNNEI. The CDR3 is 15 amino acids. V lost 6 bases, J lost 0 bases, and 11 bases lay in between. DNA for the CDR3: TGTGCCAGCAGGGAGACAGCTACGAACACCGGGGAGCTGTTTTTT. This gives the protein CASRETATNTGELFF.

The chain has TRBV5-5 and TRBJ1-2; D call uncertain. The V gene lost 0 bases and the J gene lost 4 bases, with 16 bases spanning the gap. The germline V gene encodes CDR1 SGHKS and CDR2 YYEKEE (reference sequence). The CDR3 extends over 16 amino acids. For the CDR3, the DNA is TGTGCCAGCAGCTTGGGAGCCCGTAAGGGTTTCTATGGCTACACCTTC. Its translation is CASSLGARKGFYGYTF.

The chain is built from TRBV24-1 and TRBJ2-5; TRBD1 matches 8 bases. The length of the CDR3 is 14 residues. V lost 7 bases and J lost 3; bases outside the gene matches: 6. Per the germline V gene, CDR1 is KGHDR and CDR2 is SFDVKD. CDR3 bases: TGTGCCACCAGAGGACAGGGACTGGAAGAGACCCAGTACTTC. Translated: CATRGQGLEETQYF.

The chain joins TRBV6-1 to TRBJ2-1; D unresolved. Trimming took off 7 bases at V and 10 bases at J, with 17 bases between the two ends. Germline V gene lookup returns CDR1 MNHNS and CDR2 SASEGT. This CDR3 has 13 residues. The CDR3 here is CASMNLVAAEQFF. CDR3 DNA sequence: TGTGCCAGCATGAACCTGGTAGCAGCGGAGCAGTTCTTC.

This clonotype was seen only a few times. The rearrangement uses TRBV4-1 and TRBJ2-1, with TRBD2 matching over 8 bases. The V gene end was trimmed by 4 bases and the J gene end by 3 bases; junction bases not matched to a gene: 11. The CDR3 runs to 17 residues. CDR1 is MGHRA, CDR2 YSYEKL, per germline. Written as DNA, the CDR3 is TGCGCCAGCAGCCGGGTTGAGTTGCGGGAGGTCTACAATGAGCAGTTCTTC. It codes for CASSRVELREVYNEQFF.

This clonotype was detected ten times or more. This sequence joins TRBV7-9 and TRBJ2-3, with D maybe TRBD1 (6 bases). Trimming pared 2 bases from V and 4 bases from J, leaving 10 bases between. The CDR3 is 14 amino acids. Germline V gene data show CDR1 as SEHNR and CDR2 as FQNEAQ (reference sequence). CDR3 sequence (DNA): TGTGCCAGCAGCTTAACTAGACAGGCAGATACGCAGTATTTT. Protein sequence: CASSLTRQADTQYF. Full variable domain (remainder filled in from reference TRBV7-9 and TRBJ2-3): DTGVSQNPRHKITKRGQNVTFRCDPISEHNRLYWYRQTLGQGPEFLTYFQNEAQLEKSRLLSDRFSAERPKGSFSTLEIQRTEQGDSAMYLCASSLTRQADTQYFGPGTRLTVL.